This entry describes one TCR beta chain. Antigen specificity is unknown. The data are from a study of cytomegalovirus exposure and HLA in healthy donors. On the study more broadly: There were about 85 million unique TCRs (from HLA-typed donors) in an early data release. Study-wide points: Among the most significant clusters, several appeared linked to common viral pathogens in a later analysis.

The PCR contained 60 Vbeta and 13 Jbeta primers. Measured with immunoSEQ multiplex PCR; TCRdb has only the in-frame clones, and not every one. The repertoire holds about 150,000 clones, with 82% as singletons. The source is a woman in her forties or fifties in good health and CMV-seropositive. The sequencing sample was made of PBMCs.

The CDR3 reads CASSVYTGAPNNEQFF. The CDR3, as DNA: TGTGCCAGCAGCGTCTATACAGGGGCGCCAAACAATGAGCAGTTCTTC. The chain couples TRBV9 to TRBJ2-1; 7 nucleotides agree with TRBD1. The germline gives CDR1 SGDLS, CDR2 YYNGEE. This CDR3 is built from 16 residues. J gave up 5 bases and V 2 bases, and 10 bases lay outside the gene matches.